This TCR beta chain was captured by sequencing in a study of cytomegalovirus exposure and HLA in healthy donors. Study-level background: Out of 150 million to 200 million T cells, an earlier analysis found roughly 100 million unique TCR beta sequences in total. Study-wide results and limits: In terms of immune exposure information, only CMV serostatus was available. There were some 150 TCR beta chains listed as cytomegalovirus-associated.

Amplification used 60 Vbeta primers and 13 Jbeta primers. Sequenced by immunoSEQ multiplex PCR; TCRdb stores in-frame clones only, minus some. The sample yields approximately 50,000 clones, of which the top ten take up roughly 12%. In regard to this clone: Its antigen is not known.

The CDR3 runs to 15 residues. Trimming took 3 bases from V and 3 from J; bases not matched to a gene: 0. Germline CDR1 SEHNR, CDR2 FQNEAQ (reference sequence). This sequence was found in a man aged 18 to 30 in good health and CMV-seropositive. The sample taken for sequencing was PBMCs. The chain has TRBV7-9 and TRBJ2-1; 12 bases match TRBD2. The DNA for the CDR3 is TGTGCCAGCAGCTTGGGACTAGCGGGCTACAATGAGCAGTTCTTC. As protein: CASSLGLAGYNEQFF.